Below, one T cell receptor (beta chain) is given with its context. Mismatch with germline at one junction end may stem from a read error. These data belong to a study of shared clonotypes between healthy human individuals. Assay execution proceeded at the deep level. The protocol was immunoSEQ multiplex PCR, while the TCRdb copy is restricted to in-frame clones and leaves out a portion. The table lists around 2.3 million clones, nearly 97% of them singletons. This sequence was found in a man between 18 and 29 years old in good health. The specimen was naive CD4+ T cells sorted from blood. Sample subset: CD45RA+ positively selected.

The CDR3 sequence: CACRAEGTEAFF. In DNA, the CDR3 is TGTGCCTGCAGAGCCGAGGGCACTGAAGCTTTCTTT. This chain uses TRBV2 with TRBJ1-1; D is ambiguous. CDR1 and CDR2 (germline): SNHLY, FYNNEI. There are 12 residues in the CDR3.